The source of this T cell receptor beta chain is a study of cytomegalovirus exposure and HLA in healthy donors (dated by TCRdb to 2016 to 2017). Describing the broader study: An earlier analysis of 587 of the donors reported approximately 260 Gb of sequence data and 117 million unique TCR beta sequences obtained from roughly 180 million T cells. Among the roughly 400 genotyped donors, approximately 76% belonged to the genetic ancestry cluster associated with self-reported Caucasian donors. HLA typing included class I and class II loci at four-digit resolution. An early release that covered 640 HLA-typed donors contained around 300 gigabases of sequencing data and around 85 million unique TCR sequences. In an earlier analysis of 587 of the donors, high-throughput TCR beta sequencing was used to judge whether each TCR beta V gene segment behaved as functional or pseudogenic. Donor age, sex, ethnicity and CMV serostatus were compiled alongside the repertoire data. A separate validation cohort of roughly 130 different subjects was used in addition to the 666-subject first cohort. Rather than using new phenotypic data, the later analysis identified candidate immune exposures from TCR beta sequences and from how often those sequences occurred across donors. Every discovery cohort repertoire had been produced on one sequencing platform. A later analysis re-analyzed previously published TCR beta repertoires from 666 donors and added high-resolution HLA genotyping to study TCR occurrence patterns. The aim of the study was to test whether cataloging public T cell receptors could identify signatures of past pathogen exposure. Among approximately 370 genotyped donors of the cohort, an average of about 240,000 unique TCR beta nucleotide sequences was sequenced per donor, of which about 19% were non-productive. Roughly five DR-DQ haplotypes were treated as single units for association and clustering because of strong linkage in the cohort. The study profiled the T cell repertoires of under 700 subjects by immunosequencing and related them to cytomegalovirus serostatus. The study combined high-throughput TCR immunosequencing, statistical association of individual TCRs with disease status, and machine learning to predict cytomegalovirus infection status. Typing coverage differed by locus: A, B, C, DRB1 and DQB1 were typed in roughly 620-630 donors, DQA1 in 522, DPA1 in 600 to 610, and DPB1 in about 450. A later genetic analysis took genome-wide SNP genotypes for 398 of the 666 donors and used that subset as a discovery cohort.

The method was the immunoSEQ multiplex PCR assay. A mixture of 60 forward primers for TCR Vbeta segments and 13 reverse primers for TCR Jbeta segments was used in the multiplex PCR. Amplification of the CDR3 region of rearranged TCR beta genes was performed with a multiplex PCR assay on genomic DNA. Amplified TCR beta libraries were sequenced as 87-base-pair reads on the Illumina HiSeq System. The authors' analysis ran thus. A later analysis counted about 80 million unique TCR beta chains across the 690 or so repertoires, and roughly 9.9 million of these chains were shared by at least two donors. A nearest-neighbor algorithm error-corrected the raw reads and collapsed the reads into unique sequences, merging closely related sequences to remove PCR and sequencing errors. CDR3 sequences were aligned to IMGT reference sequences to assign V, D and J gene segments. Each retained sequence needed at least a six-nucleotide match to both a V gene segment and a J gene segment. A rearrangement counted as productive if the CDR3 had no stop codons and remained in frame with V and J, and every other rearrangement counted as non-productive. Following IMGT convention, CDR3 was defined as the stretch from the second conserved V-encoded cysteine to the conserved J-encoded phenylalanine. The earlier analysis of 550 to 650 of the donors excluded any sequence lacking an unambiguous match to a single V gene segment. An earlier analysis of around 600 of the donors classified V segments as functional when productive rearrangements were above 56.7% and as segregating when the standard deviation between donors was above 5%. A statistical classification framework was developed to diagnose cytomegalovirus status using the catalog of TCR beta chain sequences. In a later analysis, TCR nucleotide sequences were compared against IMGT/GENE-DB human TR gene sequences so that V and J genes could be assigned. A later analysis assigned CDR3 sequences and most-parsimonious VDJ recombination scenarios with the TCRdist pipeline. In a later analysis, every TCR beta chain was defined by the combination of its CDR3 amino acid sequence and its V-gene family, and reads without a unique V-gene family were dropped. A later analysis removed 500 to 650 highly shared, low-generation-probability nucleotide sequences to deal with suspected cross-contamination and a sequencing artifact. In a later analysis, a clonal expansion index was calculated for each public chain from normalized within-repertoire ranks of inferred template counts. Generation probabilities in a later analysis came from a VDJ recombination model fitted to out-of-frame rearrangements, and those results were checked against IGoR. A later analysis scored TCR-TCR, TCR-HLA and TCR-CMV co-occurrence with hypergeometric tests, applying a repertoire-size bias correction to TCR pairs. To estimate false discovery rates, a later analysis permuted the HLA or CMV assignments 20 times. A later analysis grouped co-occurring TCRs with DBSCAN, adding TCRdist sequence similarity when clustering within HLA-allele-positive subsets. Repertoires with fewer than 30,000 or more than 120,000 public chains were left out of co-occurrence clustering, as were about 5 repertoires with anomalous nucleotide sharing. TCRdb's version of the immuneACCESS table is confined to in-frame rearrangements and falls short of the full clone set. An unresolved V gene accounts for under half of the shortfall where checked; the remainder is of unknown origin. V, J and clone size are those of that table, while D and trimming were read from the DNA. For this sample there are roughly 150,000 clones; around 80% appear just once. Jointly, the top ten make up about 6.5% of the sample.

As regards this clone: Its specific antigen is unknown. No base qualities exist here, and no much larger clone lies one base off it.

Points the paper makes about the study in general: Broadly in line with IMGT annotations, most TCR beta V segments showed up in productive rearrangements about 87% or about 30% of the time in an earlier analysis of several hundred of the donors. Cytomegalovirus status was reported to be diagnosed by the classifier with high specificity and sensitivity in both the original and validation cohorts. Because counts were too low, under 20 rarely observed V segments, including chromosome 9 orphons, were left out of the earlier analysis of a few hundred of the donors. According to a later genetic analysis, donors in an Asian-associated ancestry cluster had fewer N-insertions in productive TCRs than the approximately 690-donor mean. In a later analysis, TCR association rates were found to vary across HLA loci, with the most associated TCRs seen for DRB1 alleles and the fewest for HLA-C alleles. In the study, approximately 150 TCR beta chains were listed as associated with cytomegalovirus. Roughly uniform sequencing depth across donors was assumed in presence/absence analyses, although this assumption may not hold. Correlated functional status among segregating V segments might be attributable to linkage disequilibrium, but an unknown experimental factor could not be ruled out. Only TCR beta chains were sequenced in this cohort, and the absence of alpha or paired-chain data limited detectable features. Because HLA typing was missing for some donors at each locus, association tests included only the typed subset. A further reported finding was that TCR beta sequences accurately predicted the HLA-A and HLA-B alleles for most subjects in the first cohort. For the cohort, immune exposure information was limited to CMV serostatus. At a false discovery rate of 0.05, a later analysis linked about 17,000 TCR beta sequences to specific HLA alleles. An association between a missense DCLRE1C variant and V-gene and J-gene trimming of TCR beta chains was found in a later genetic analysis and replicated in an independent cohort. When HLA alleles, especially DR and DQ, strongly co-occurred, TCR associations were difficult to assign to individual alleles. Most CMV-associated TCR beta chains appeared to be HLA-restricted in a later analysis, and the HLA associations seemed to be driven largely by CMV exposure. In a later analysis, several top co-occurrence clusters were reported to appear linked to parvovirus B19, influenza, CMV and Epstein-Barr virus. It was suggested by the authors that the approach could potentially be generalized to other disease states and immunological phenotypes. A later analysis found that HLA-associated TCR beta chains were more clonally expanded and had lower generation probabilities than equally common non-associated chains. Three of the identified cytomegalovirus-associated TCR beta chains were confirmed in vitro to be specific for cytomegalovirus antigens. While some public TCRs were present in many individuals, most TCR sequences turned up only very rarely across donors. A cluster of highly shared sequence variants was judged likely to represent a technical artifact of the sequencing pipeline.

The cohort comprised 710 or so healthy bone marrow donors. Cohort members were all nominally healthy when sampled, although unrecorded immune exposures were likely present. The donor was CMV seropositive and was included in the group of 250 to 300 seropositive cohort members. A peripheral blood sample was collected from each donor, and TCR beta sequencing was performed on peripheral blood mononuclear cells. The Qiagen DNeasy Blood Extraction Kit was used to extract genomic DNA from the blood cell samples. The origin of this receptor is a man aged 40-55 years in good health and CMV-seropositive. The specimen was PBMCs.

CDR3 region: CASSYLGTANTGELFF. The sequence in DNA is TGTGCCAGCAGCTATTTAGGGACAGCCAACACCGGGGAGCTGTTTTTT. The chain is assembled from TRBV7-3 and TRBJ2-2; the central 7 bases match TRBD1. CDR1 and CDR2 were assigned from the germline V gene as SGHTA and FQGTGA. The germline V end is reduced by 4 bases and the J end by 2 bases; junction bases left unmatched: 7. The CDR3, from cysteine to phenylalanine, totals 16 residues. Only CDR3 DNA remains: 48 bases, in frame from the first base.